This TCR beta chain was found in a study of PD-1 blockade in classical Hodgkin lymphoma. Note on this clone: Its antigen remains unidentified.

Time point denoted: newly diagnosed, previously untreated cHL patient sample. PBMCs were thawed, and CD8+ T cells were then isolated from them by magnetic negative selection. Some clones are missing from TCRdb's copy, which holds only in-frame ones; the method was immunoSEQ multiplex PCR. The sample contains 23,000 or so clones, 80% to 90% of which appear only once. General study results and limits: Lower baseline TCR diversity was reported for newly diagnosed patients than for healthy donors.

V was pared by 4 bases and J by 8 bases, with 11 bases between. Germline values: CDR1 SQVTM, CDR2 ANQGSEA. This CDR3 is 11 amino acids long. The clonotype was recovered from a human donor with classical Hodgkin lymphoma. The V gene is TRBV29-1, the J gene TRBJ1-2; D not certain. The source material was CD8+ T cells from blood. The CDR3 DNA is TGCAGCGTTGTGGTCGGGAACGGCTACACCTTC. Translating gives CSVVVGNGYTF.